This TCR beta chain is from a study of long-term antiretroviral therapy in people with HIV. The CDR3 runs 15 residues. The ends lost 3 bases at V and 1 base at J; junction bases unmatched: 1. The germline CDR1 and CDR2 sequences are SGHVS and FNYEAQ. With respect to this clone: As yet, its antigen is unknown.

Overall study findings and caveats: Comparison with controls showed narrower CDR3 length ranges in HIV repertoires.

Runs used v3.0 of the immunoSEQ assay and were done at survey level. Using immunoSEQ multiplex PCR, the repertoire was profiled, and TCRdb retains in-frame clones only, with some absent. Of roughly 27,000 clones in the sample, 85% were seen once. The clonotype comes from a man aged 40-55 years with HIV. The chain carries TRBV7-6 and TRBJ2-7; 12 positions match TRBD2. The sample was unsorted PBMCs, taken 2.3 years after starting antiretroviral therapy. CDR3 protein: CASSLGLAGSYEQYF. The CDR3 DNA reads TGTGCCAGCAGCTTGGGACTAGCGGGTTCCTACGAGCAGTACTTC.